This is a list of T cell receptor beta chains from one sample in a study of T-cell reconstitution after alpha-beta-depleted transplantation in children. TCRdb processed the PCR reads anew with MiXCR; each CDR3 protein has one entry. This table has 610,000 or so distinct CDR3 sequences, approximately 30% appearing once. The sample in question was PBMCs, obtained before TCRalphabeta/CD19-depleted stem cell transplant. The receptors stem from a boy less than two years old with Wiskott-Aldrich syndrome, due to receive a stem cell transplant. Each CDR3 is given with its conserved first and last residue. D genes are given only for firm matches. A row's size may be missing; if present it is once, few, many or a size class.

>TRBV12-3/TRBV12-4|TRBJ2-5|few|TRBD2
TGTGCCAGCAGTTTAGGAGGGACTAGCGGGGAGACCCAGTACTTC
CASSLGGTSGETQYF
>TRBV10-3|TRBJ2-6|-|TRBD1
TGTGCCATCACGAACGACAGGGGTTCTGGGGCCAACGTCCTGACTTTC
CAITNDRGSGANVLTF
>TRBV6-1|TRBJ2-5|once|TRBD2
TGTGCCACCTCGGGGGGGGTCTTACAAGAGACCCAGTACTTC
CATSGGVLQETQYF
>TRBV29-1|TRBJ2-1|few|TRBD2
TGCAGCCTAGGCCGACTAGCGGGAATTGAGCAGTTCTTC
CSLGRLAGIEQFF
>TRBV24-1|TRBJ2-3|few|-
TGTGCCACCAGTGTCGGGGTTGAGTCCACAGATACGCAGTATTTT
CATSVGVESTDTQYF
>TRBV18|TRBJ1-2|-|-
TGTGCCAGCTCAGAGGGCCCAGGTGGCTACACCTTC
CASSEGPGGYTF
>TRBV7-9|TRBJ2-1|few|TRBD2
TGTGCCAGCAGGATGCGGACTAGCGGGAAGGATGAGCAGTTCTTC
CASRMRTSGKDEQFF
>TRBV15|TRBJ1-3|-|-
TGTGCCACCAGCAGAGACCTTGGACGGGGGGGCAGAAACACCATATATTTT
CATSRDLGRGGRNTIYF
>TRBV4-2|TRBJ2-1|few|-
TGTGCCAGCAGCCATTCCGTTGGGACTGACGTCATGGATGAGCAGTTCTTC
CASSHSVGTDVMDEQFF
>TRBV20-1|TRBJ2-7|-|TRBD2
TGCAGTGCTATATCGCTAGCGGGATATGAGCAGTACTTC
CSAISLAGYEQYF
>TRBV28|TRBJ2-1|few|TRBD2
TGTGCCAGCAGTTTATGGGCTAGCGGGAAAGATTACAATGAGCAGTTCTTC
CASSLWASGKDYNEQFF
>TRBV20-1|TRBJ2-1|-|-
TGCAGTGCTAGAAAAGGGGTAGCTGAGCAGTTCTTC
CSARKGVAEQFF
>TRBV28|TRBJ2-3|few|TRBD2
TGTGCCAGCAGTCTACGGACTAGCGGGAGTGGTACGCAGTATTTT
CASSLRTSGSGTQYF
>TRBV5-1|TRBJ2-7|-|-
TGCGCCAGCAGCTGGAGTAGCGGCTACGAGCAGTACTTC
CASSWSSGYEQYF
>TRBV24-1|TRBJ2-1|-|-
TGTGCCACCAGTGAAAGGACAGCAAATTACAATGAGCAGTTCTTC
CATSERTANYNEQFF
>TRBV2|TRBJ2-1|-|TRBD2
TGTGCCAGCACTACGGGACTAGCGGTAACCTACAATGAGCAGTTCTTC
CASTTGLAVTYNEQFF
>TRBV5-1|TRBJ2-7|-|TRBD2
TGCGCCAGCAGCTGGACTAGGCGCAACGAGCAGTACTTC
CASSWTRRNEQYF
>TRBV12-3/TRBV12-4|TRBJ1-5|-|TRBD1
TGTGCCAGCAGCATGACAGGGTCCTTCAATCAGCCCCAGCATTTT
CASSMTGSFNQPQHF
>TRBV7-6|TRBJ2-5|-|-
TGTGCCAGCAGCTTATCTATCGGGAAGGCTCAAGAGACCCAGTACTTC
CASSLSIGKAQETQYF
>TRBV7-2|TRBJ2-4|-|-
TGTGCCAGCAGCCCCCAAGGACAGACAAACATTCAGTACTTC
CASSPQGQTNIQYF
>TRBV10-2|TRBJ2-3|few|TRBD2
TGCGCCAGCAGTGGCGGGAGCCCAGATACGCAGTATTTT
CASSGGSPDTQYF
>TRBV5-1|TRBJ2-3|-|TRBD1
TGCGCCAGCAGCACTCGCGACCGGGACAGGTTTCAGTTGCACACAGATACGCAGTATTTT
CASSTRDRDRFQLHTDTQYF
>TRBV9|TRBJ2-7|-|TRBD1
TGTGCCAGCTGTAGGGGGACAGGGTCCTACGAGCAGTACTTC
CASCRGTGSYEQYF
>TRBV20-1|TRBJ2-3|-|TRBD2
TGCAGTGCCTGGGGACTAGGGACAGATACGCAGTATTTT
CSAWGLGTDTQYF
>TRBV18|TRBJ2-3|-|-
TGTGCCAGTAAGTGGGGCGGATATACGCAGTATTTT
CASKWGGYTQYF
>TRBV20-1|TRBJ2-5|-|-
TGCAGTGCTAGTTGGCCAGGGAGAGAGACCCAGTACTTC
CSASWPGRETQYF
>TRBV5-5|TRBJ2-7|few|-
TGTGCCAGCACCGGCGAGGTTTTCTCCTACGAGCAGTACTTC
CASTGEVFSYEQYF
>TRBV24-1|TRBJ2-3|few|TRBD2
TGTGCCACCAGTGCTTTAGGACTAGCGGGAGGCACAGATACGCAGTATTTT
CATSALGLAGGTDTQYF
>TRBV12-3/TRBV12-4|TRBJ2-2|few|-
TGTGCCAGCAGTTTAACCCAGACCGGGGAGCTGTTTTTT
CASSLTQTGELFF